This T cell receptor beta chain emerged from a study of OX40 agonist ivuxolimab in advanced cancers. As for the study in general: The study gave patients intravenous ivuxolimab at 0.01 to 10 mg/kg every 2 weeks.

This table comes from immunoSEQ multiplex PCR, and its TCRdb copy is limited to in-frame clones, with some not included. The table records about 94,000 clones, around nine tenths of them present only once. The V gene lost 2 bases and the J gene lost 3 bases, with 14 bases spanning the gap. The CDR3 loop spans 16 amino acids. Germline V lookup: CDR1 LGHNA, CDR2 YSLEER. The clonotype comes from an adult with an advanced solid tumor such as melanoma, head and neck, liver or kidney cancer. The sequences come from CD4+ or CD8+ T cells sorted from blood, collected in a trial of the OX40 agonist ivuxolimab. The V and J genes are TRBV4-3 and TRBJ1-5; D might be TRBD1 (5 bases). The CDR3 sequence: CASSQIGAVLNQPQHF. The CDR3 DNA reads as TGCGCCAGCAGCCAAATAGGGGCAGTCCTCAATCAGCCCCAGCATTTT.